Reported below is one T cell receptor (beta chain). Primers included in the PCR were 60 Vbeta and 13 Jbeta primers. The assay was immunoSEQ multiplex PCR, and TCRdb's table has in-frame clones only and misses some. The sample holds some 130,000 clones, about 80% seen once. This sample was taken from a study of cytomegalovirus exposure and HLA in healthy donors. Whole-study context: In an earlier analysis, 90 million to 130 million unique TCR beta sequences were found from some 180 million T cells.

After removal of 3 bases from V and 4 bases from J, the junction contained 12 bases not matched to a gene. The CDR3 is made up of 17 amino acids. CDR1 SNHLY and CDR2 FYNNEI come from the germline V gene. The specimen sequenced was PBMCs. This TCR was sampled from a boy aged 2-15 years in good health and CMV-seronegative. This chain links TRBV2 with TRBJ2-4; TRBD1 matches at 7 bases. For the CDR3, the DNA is TGTGCCAGCAGTGAGGGACAGCCAGCGTTTTTAAAAAACATTCAGTACTTC. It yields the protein CASSEGQPAFLKNIQYF. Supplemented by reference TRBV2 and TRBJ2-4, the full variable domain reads EPEVTQTPSHQVTQMGQEVILRCVPISNHLYFYWYRQILGQKVEFLVSFYNNEISEKSEIFDDQFSVERPDGSNFTLKIRSTKLEDSAMYFCASSEGQPAFLKNIQYFGAGTRLSVL.